The source of this TCR beta chain is a study of cytomegalovirus exposure and HLA in healthy donors. Whole-study findings and limits: Some V segments, TRBV6-2 and TRBV6-3 among them, were indistinguishable and were therefore excluded. Reportedly, diagnosis of cytomegalovirus status by the classifier showed high specificity and sensitivity.

The PCR contained 60 Vbeta and 13 Jbeta primers. Sequencing used immunoSEQ multiplex PCR; TCRdb keeps in-frame clones, though not all of them. The sample consists of a few hundred thousand clones, about four fifths of them appearing once. As for this clone: Its specificity is unknown.

The germline V and J ends were trimmed by 0 bases and 1 base, with 9 bases remaining between them. This CDR3 has 15 residues. Looked up from germline, CDR1 is LNHNV and CDR2 is YYDKDF (reference sequence). This receptor was taken from a girl between 2 and 10 years old in good health and CMV-seronegative. Sequencing input: PBMCs. The genes are TRBV15 and TRBJ1-1; D not certain. The CDR3 nucleotides read TGTGCCACCAGCAGAGATCGTCCGGGGAACACTGAAGCTTTCTTT. This codes for CATSRDRPGNTEAFF.